Described below is a single T cell receptor (beta chain) sequence and its context. This specimen belongs to a study of blood T cell repertoires in COVID-19. Germline V gives CDR1 SNHLY, CDR2 FYNNEI. Germline trimming cut 4 bases from V and 8 bases from J; bases unmatched to any gene: 6. This CDR3 region has 15 residues. Libraries were prepared by immunoSEQ multiplex PCR; TCRdb keeps only in-frame clonotypes and omits some of them. The sample shows hundreds of thousands of clones, more than 65% of them seen only once. This TCR came from a woman older than 75 with acute or convalescent COVID-19. This chain links TRBV2 with TRBJ1-4; 11 bases fit TRBD1. Material for sequencing was peripheral blood. Written as DNA, the CDR3 is TGTGCCAGCAGTGGGACAGGGGGCGGTAGGGAAAAACTGTTTTTT. Amino acids: CASSGTGGGREKLFF.